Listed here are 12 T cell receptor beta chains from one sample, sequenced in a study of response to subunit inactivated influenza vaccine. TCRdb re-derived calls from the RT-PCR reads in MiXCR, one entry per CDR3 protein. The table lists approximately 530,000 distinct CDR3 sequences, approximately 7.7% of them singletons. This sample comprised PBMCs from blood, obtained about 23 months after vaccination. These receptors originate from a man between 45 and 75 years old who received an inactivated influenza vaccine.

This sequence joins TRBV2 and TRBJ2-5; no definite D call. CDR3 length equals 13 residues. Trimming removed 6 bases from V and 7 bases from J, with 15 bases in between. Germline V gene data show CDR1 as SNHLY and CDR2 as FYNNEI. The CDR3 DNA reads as TGTGCCAGCAGGGCCATTGGAGTCGGGACCCAGTACTTC. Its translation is CASRAIGVGTQYF.

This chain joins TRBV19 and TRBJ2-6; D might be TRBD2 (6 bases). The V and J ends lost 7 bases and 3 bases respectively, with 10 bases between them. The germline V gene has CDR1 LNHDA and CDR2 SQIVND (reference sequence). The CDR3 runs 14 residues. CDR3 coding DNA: TGTGCCAGTATAGGAGGGTATGGGGCCAACGTCCTGACTTTC. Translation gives CASIGGYGANVLTF.

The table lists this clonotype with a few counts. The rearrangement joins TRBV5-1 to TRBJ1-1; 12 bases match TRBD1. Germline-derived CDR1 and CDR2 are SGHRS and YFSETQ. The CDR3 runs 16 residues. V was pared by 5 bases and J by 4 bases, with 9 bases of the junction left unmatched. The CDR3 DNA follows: TGCGCCAGCAGTCCGGGACAGGGGGCTTTCGGCACTGAAGCTTTCTTT. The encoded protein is CASSPGQGAFGTEAFF.

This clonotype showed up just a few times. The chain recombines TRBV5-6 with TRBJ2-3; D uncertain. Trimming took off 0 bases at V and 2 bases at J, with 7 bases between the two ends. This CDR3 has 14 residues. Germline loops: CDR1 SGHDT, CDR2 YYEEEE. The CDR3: CASSLAHITDTQYF. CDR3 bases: TGTGCCAGCAGCTTGGCGCACATCACAGATACGCAGTATTTT.

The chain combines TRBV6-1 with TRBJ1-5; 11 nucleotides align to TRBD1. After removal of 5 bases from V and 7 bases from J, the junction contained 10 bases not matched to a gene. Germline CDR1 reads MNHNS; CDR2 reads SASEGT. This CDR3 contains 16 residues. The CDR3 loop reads CASSSRDRGNNQPQHF. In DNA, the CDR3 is TGTGCCAGCAGTAGCCGGGACAGGGGGAACAACCAGCCCCAGCATTTT.

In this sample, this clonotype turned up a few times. The CDR3 loop is CASQPGLAGWTDTQYF. The CDR3 DNA reads as TGCGCCAGCCAACCGGGACTAGCGGGATGGACAGATACGCAGTATTTT. The rearrangement links TRBV5-1 to TRBJ2-3; TRBD2 aligns across 13 bases. The V gene's germline CDR1 is SGHRS and CDR2 YFSETQ. The CDR3 length is 16 residues. V dropped 7 bases and J dropped 3; count of bases not matched to a gene: 8.

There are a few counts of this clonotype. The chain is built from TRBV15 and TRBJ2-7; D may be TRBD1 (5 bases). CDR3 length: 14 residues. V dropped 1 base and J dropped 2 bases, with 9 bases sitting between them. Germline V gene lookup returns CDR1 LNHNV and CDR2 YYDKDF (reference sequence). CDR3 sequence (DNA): TGTGCCACCAGCAGAGCAGGGTTCCCCTACGAGCAGTACTTC. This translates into CATSRAGFPYEQYF.

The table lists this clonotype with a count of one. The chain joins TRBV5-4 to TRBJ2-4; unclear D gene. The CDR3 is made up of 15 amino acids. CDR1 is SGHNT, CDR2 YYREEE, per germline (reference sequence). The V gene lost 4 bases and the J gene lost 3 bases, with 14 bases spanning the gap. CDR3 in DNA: TGTGCCAGCAGCCCCGACTCCCTAGGCAAAAACATTCAGTACTTC. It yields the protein CASSPDSLGKNIQYF.

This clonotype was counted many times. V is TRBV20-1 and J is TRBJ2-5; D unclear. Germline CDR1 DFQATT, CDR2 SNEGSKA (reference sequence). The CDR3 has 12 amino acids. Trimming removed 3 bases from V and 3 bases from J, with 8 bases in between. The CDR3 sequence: CSARLGKETQYF. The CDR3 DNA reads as TGCAGTGCTAGGCTAGGGAAAGAGACCCAGTACTTC.

In nucleotides, the CDR3 is TGCGCCAGCAGCCAAGGGGGCCCTAAAAACATTCAGTACTTC. Translation gives CASSQGGPKNIQYF. The chain uses TRBV4-1 and TRBJ2-4, with D maybe TRBD1 (5 bases). V lost 1 base and J lost 4, with 8 bases in between. The germline V gene encodes CDR1 MGHRA and CDR2 YSYEKL. CDR3 size: 14 residues.

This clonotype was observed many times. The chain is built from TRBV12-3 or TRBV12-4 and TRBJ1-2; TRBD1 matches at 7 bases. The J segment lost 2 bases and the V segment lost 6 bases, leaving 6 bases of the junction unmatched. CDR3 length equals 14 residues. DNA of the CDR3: TGTGCCAGCAGCCCGACAGGGACAAACTATGGCTACACCTTC. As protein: CASSPTGTNYGYTF.

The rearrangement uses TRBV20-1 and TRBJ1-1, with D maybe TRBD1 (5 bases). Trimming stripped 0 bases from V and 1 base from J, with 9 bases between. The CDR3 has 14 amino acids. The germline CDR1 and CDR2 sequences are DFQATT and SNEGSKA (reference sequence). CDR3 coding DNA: TGCAGTGCTAGAGATTGGGGGGGGAACACTGAAGCTTTCTTT. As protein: CSARDWGGNTEAFF.